This section outlines one TCR beta chain sequence together with its context. Its target is not known. This entry is derived from a study of cytomegalovirus exposure and HLA in healthy donors. General study results and limits: Roughly 170 TCR beta chains were listed as cytomegalovirus-associated.

Use of 60 Vbeta and 13 Jbeta primers characterized the PCR. The protocol was immunoSEQ multiplex PCR, while the TCRdb copy is restricted to in-frame clones and leaves out a portion. The table records approximately 170,000 clones, about 77% of them present only once. This sequence originates from a young man in good health and CMV-seropositive. Sequencing was performed on PBMCs.

CDR3 amino acids: CASSWGLGHTDTQYF. The CDR3 DNA reads TGTGCCAGCAGCTGGGGTTTGGGGCACACAGATACGCAGTATTTT. This rearrangement joins TRBV11-2 to TRBJ2-3; weak D call: TRBD1 (5 bases). The germline V gene has CDR1 SGHAT and CDR2 FQNNGV. The CDR3 sequence is 15 residues long. The ends were cut back, 4 bases at V and 2 bases at J, with 13 bases in the middle.